The 28 T cell receptor beta chains below all came from one sample that was sequenced in a study of CD8 T cells in Susac syndrome. The RNA, roughly 0.45 to 1 ug, was put through reverse transcription using random hexamers. TCRdb recomputed calls from the immunoSEQ multiplex PCR reads with MiXCR, one row per CDR3 protein. The sample yields approximately 87,000 distinct CDR3 sequences, roughly 95% seen once. The sequenced sample was CD8+ T cells from PBMCs. The receptors were gathered from a human donor with Susac syndrome.

The V and J genes are TRBV25-1 and TRBJ2-3; D gene unclear. Germline lookup yields CDR1 MGHDK and CDR2 SYGVNS. Deletions cut 1 base from V and 5 bases from J, with 13 bases between. The CDR3 runs to 15 residues. The CDR3 region is CASSEWWARGDTQYF. DNA for the CDR3: TGTGCCAGCAGTGAATGGTGGGCGAGAGGAGATACGCAGTATTTT.

J is TRBJ1-1 and V is TRBV5-1, with no clear D. Trimming left V 6 bases short and J 2 bases short, with 5 bases between. The CDR3 is 11 amino acids. Per germline, CDR1 SGHRS and CDR2 YFSETQ. CDR3 protein: CASKDNTEAFF. In DNA, the CDR3 is TGCGCCAGCAAAGATAACACTGAAGCTTTCTTT.

The chain recombines TRBV14 with TRBJ2-3; D ambiguous. The ends were cut back, 2 bases at V and 4 bases at J, with 4 bases in the middle. The germline V gene has CDR1 SGHDN and CDR2 FVKESK. CDR3 length: 12 residues. The CDR3 loop is CASSQRADTQYF. CDR3 nucleotides: TGTGCCAGCAGCCAACGAGCAGATACGCAGTATTTT.

The gene calls are TRBV12-3 or TRBV12-4 and TRBJ1-6; no clear D gene. The V end was cut by 3 bases, the J end by 9 bases, with 12 bases between. This CDR3 comprises 14 residues. CDR3 sequence (DNA): TGTGCCAGCAGTTTTGGACTCTCTATTTCACCCCTCCACTTT. This sequence encodes CASSFGLSISPLHF.

The chain is built from TRBV14 and TRBJ2-4, with 9 bases lining up with TRBD2. CDR3 size: 16 residues. Germline loops: CDR1 SGHDN, CDR2 FVKESK. This chain's CDR3 is CVCGGPSGGAKNIQYF. The CDR3 region has the DNA TGTGTCTGCGGGGGGCCCAGCGGGGGGGCCAAAAACATTCAGTACTTC.

In its sample, this clonotype was seen once. The chain links TRBV12-3 or TRBV12-4 to TRBJ1-2; perhaps TRBD1 as D (5 bases). CDR3 length: 14 residues. V was clipped by 5 bases and J by 6 bases, with 16 bases between them. In nucleotides, the CDR3 is TGTGCCAGCAGTCTCACGAGGGGAGGGAATGGCTACACCTTC. Amino acids: CASSLTRGGNGYTF.

This chain uses TRBV27 with TRBJ2-5; D could derive from TRBD1 or TRBD2 (5 bases each). This CDR3 region has 15 residues. Germline CDR1 and CDR2: MNHEY and SMNVEV (reference sequence). Trimming left V 2 bases short and J 5 bases short, with 15 bases between. CDR3 protein: CASSLGAGTSETQYF. CDR3 DNA: TGTGCCAGCAGTTTAGGGGCAGGGACGAGCGAGACCCAGTACTTC.

The rearrangement uses TRBV14 and TRBJ2-5; TRBD1 or TRBD2 may be the D gene (5 bases each). This CDR3 has 13 residues. Trimming cost V 1 base and J 2 bases, with 5 bases left between them. Germline loops: CDR1 SGHDN, CDR2 FVKESK. For the CDR3, the DNA is TGTGCCAGCAGCCAAGGGGGGCAAGAGACCCAGTACTTC. Translating it yields CASSQGGQETQYF. The variable domain in full, with the rest retrieved from reference TRBV14 and TRBJ2-5, is EAGVTQFPSHSVIEKGQTVTLRCDPISGHDNLYWYRRVMGKEIKFLLHFVKESKQDESGMPNNRFLAERTGGTYSTLKVQPAELEDSGVYFCASSQGGQETQYFGPGTRLLVL.

V is TRBV6-1 and J is TRBJ2-6, with D perhaps TRBD1 or TRBD2 (5 bases each). CDR1 is MNHNS, CDR2 SASEGT, per germline. CDR3 length: 17 residues. Trimming shortened V by 6 bases and J by 3 bases, and 18 bases separated the two germline ends. CDR3 DNA: TGTGCCAGCAGCCACGTCCCCTGGGGGAGTGGGGCCAACGTCCTGACTTTC. It encodes CASSHVPWGSGANVLTF.

This sequence joins TRBV7-9 and TRBJ2-7, with 8 bases aligning to TRBD1. Per germline, CDR1 SEHNR and CDR2 FQNEAQ (reference sequence). This CDR3 is built from 12 residues. J lost 6 bases, V lost 5 bases, and 3 bases had no gene match. The CDR3: CASSGQGLEQYF. CDR3 nucleotides: TGTGCCAGCAGCGGACAGGGCCTCGAGCAGTACTTC.

This clonotype appeared a single time. The chain combines TRBV4-3 with TRBJ1-5, with D unclear. V lost 0 bases and J 4 bases, leaving 16 bases between the germline ends. This CDR3 is built from 17 residues. Germline values: CDR1 LGHNA, CDR2 YSLEER. The DNA of the CDR3 is TGCGCCAGCAGCCAAGATACGGGTAACGCAAATAATCAGCCCCAGCATTTT. Encoded protein: CASSQDTGNANNQPQHF.

The gene calls are TRBV30 and TRBJ2-7; TRBD2 matches at 13 bases. V was clipped by 1 base and J by 2 bases; unmatched bases: 5. The germline V gene encodes CDR1 GTSNPN and CDR2 SVGIG (reference sequence). The CDR3 spans 16 residues. The CDR3 bases are TGTGCCTGGAGTGGGGGACTAGCGGGACCCACCTACGAGCAGTACTTC. Translated, it gives CAWSGGLAGPTYEQYF.

The chain recombines TRBV5-1 with TRBJ1-6; D is ambiguous. CDR3 size: 15 residues. CDR1 and CDR2 from the germline V gene are SGHRS and YFSETQ. Deletions cut 2 bases from V and 8 bases from J, with 14 bases between. CDR3 loop: CASSFRRKGHSPLHF. CDR3 coding DNA: TGCGCCAGCAGCTTCAGGAGAAAAGGACATTCACCCCTCCACTTT.

The genes are TRBV29-1 and TRBJ2-4; TRBD1 matches 9 bases. V trimming: 6 bases; J trimming: 2 bases; junction bases outside the gene matches: 8. There are 15 residues in the CDR3. From germline, CDR1 is SQVTM and CDR2 ANQGSEA. The CDR3 nucleotides read TGCAGCGTCCGGGACAGGGATTGGACCAAAAACATTCAGTACTTC. It yields the protein CSVRDRDWTKNIQYF.

The chain employs TRBV2 and TRBJ2-7, with D tentatively TRBD1 (6 bases). Per the germline V gene, CDR1 is SNHLY and CDR2 is FYNNEI. CDR3 length equals 15 residues. Trimming took off 0 bases at V and 4 bases at J, with 13 bases between the two ends. CDR3 nucleotide sequence: TGTGCCAGCAGTGAAGCGCCAGGGGAAGTATACGAGCAGTACTTC. It yields the protein CASSEAPGEVYEQYF.

This clonotype was seen only once. The chain joins TRBV29-1 to TRBJ2-2; D may be TRBD2 (7 bases). Germline-derived CDR1 and CDR2 are SQVTM and ANQGSEA. The V end was cut by 1 base, the J end by 6 bases, with 18 bases between. This CDR3 has 16 residues. For the CDR3, the DNA is TGCAGCGTTGAAGGGCTGAGGGGGGGCCGCCCCGGGGAGCTGTTTTTT. This encodes CSVEGLRGGRPGELFF.

V usage is TRBV5-1 and J usage is TRBJ2-5, with a tentative D call TRBD1 (6 bases). Germline values: CDR1 SGHRS, CDR2 YFSETQ. The ends were cut back, 4 bases at V and 4 bases at J, with 14 bases in the middle. This CDR3 contains 14 residues. Written as DNA, the CDR3 is TGCGCCAGCAGCACTAAACAGGGTAGAGAGACCCAGTACTTC. Translating it yields CASSTKQGRETQYF. Based on the CDR3 plus reference TRBV5-1 and TRBJ2-5, the full variable domain is KAGVTQTPRYLIKTRGQQVTLSCSPISGHRSVSWYQQTPGQGLQFLFEYFSETQRNKGNFPGRFSGRQFSNSRSEMNVSTLELGDSALYLCASSTKQGRETQYFGPGTRLLVL.

A single count supports this clonotype. CDR3: CASSVSQREKPYGYTF. In DNA form, the CDR3 reads TGTGCCAGCAGTGTCTCACAAAGGGAAAAGCCATATGGCTACACCTTC. The genes are TRBV27 and TRBJ1-2, with no clear D. V lost 5 bases to trimming and J lost 5 bases, with 21 bases between them. CDR3 length: 16 residues. Germline loops: CDR1 MNHEY, CDR2 SMNVEV (reference sequence).

The chain employs TRBV7-2 and TRBJ1-5; tentatively, D is TRBD1 (6 bases). This CDR3 region has 14 residues. Trimming removed 5 bases from V and 7 bases from J, with 15 bases in between. CDR1 and CDR2 (germline): SGHTA, FQGNSA. The CDR3 sequence: CASSPDLGAQPQHF. In DNA form, the CDR3 reads TGTGCCAGCAGCCCGGATCTGGGGGCCCAGCCCCAGCATTTT.

V gene TRBV29-1 combines with J gene TRBJ1-2, with a weak D call TRBD1 (5 bases). The V and J ends lost 3 bases and 4 bases respectively, with 15 bases between them. CDR1 and CDR2 from the germline V gene are SQVTM and ANQGSEA. CDR3 length equals 14 residues. CDR3 protein: CSVDEAGNVYGYTF. In DNA, the CDR3 is TGCAGCGTTGACGAGGCAGGGAACGTCTATGGCTACACCTTC.

The rearrangement uses TRBV30 and TRBJ2-7; D is ambiguous. Germline V gene data show CDR1 as GTSNPN and CDR2 as SVGIG (reference sequence). CDR3 length: 10 residues. The germline V and J ends were trimmed by 1 base and 7 bases, with 5 bases remaining between them. CDR3 residues: CAWSDEEQYF. In nucleotides, the CDR3 is TGTGCCTGGAGTGATGAAGAGCAGTACTTC.

This clonotype was seen once. V gene TRBV11-2 combines with J gene TRBJ1-1; TRBD1 agrees at 8 bases. V lost 4 bases, J lost 6 bases, and 13 bases stayed unmatched. This CDR3 has 16 residues. Per germline, CDR1 SGHAT and CDR2 FQNNGV. The CDR3: CASSSVTRTGRSEAFF. Here the CDR3 DNA reads TGTGCCAGCAGCTCAGTTACCCGGACAGGGCGGTCTGAAGCTTTCTTT.

V gene TRBV14 combines with J gene TRBJ2-3; D possibly corresponds to TRBD1 (5 bases). Trimming took off 0 bases at V and 0 bases at J, with 16 bases between the two ends. This CDR3 region has 18 residues. The V gene's germline CDR1 is SGHDN and CDR2 FVKESK. Here the CDR3 DNA reads TGTGCCAGCAGCCAAGATAGGCGGTTGGGGCCGAGCACAGATACGCAGTATTTT. Its protein product is CASSQDRRLGPSTDTQYF.

V usage is TRBV4-1 and J usage is TRBJ2-1; the D gene is possibly TRBD2 (6 bases). V lost 2 bases and J 2 bases, leaving 13 bases between the germline ends. The CDR3 consists of 16 residues. Germline V gene lookup returns CDR1 MGHRA and CDR2 YSYEKL. CDR3 sequence reads: CASSQFSGATYNEQFF. The CDR3 DNA reads TGCGCCAGCAGCCAATTTAGCGGAGCGACCTACAATGAGCAGTTCTTC.

This chain connects TRBV27 to TRBJ1-6, with D possibly TRBD1 on 6 matching bases. V lost 10 bases, J lost 10 bases, and 14 bases lay in between. CDR1 and CDR2 from the germline V gene are MNHEY and SMNVEV (reference sequence). The CDR3 has 12 amino acids. The CDR3 is CATKTGISPLHF. The CDR3, as DNA: TGTGCCACCAAAACAGGGATATCACCCCTCCACTTT.

The rearrangement links TRBV11-2 to TRBJ2-3; possibly TRBD1 or TRBD2 for D (5 bases each). V was shortened by 5 bases and J by 0 bases, with 12 bases between the two germline ends. CDR3 size: 15 residues. Germline loops: CDR1 SGHAT, CDR2 FQNNGV. CDR3 nucleotides: TGTGCCAGCAGCCCCGGGACGGCTAGCACAGATACGCAGTATTTT. Its translation is CASSPGTASTDTQYF.

The gene calls are TRBV7-9 and TRBJ1-5; possible D gene TRBD1, 5 bases. V lost 8 bases to trimming and J lost 5 bases, with 19 bases between them. Looked up from germline, CDR1 is SEHNR and CDR2 is FQNEAQ (reference sequence). The CDR3 has 15 residues. CDR3 bases: TGTGCCAGCTCCACCCTGGGGGGACCTGATCAGCCCCAGCATTTT. It specifies CASSTLGGPDQPQHF.

The chain is built from TRBV9 and TRBJ2-3; D not certain. Germline CDR1 SGDLS, CDR2 YYNGEE. V was shortened by 2 bases and J by 2 bases, with 9 bases between the two germline ends. CDR3 length: 14 residues. CDR3 loop: CASSVGRTTDTQYF. The CDR3 DNA reads as TGTGCCAGCAGCGTCGGCAGGACCACAGATACGCAGTATTTT. The variable domain in full, with the rest retrieved from reference TRBV9 and TRBJ2-3, is DSGVTQTPKHLITATGQRVTLRCSPRSGDLSVYWYQQSLDQGLQFLIQYYNGEERAKGNILERFSAQQFPDLHSELNLSSLELGDSALYFCASSVGRTTDTQYFGPGTRLTVL.